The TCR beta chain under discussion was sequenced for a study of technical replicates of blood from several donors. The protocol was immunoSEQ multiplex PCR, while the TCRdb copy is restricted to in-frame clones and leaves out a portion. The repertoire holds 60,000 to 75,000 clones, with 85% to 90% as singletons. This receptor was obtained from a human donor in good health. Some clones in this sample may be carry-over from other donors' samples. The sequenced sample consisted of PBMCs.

This CDR3 is CAISATTGGEKLFF. The CDR3 nucleotides are TGTGCCATCAGTGCAACGACAGGGGGAGAAAAACTGTTTTTT. This chain joins TRBV10-3 and TRBJ1-4; 9 nucleotides line up with TRBD1. The V gene's germline CDR1 is ENHRY and CDR2 SYGVKD. The CDR3 is 14 amino acids. V was clipped by 4 bases and J by 8 bases; unmatched bases: 5.